Sequencing of this T cell receptor beta chain was carried out in a study of OX40 agonist ivuxolimab in advanced cancers. For the study at large: Those enrolled were roughly 80% male, with a mean age of 60 years and ages from about 20 to 85. Three patients, one with hepatocellular carcinoma and two with cutaneous melanoma, responded partially. Overall study findings and caveats: With doses of 0.1 to 3.0 mg/kg, CD4+ and CD8+ blood T cells had undergone clonal expansion by week 6.

Regarding this clone: The antigen remains undetermined.

Assay used: immunoSEQ multiplex PCR; TCRdb lists only in-frame clones, some missing. The repertoire has fewer than 65,000 clones, 75% to 90% of them found once; the top ten carry 4.5% to 6%. After removal of 4 bases from V and 1 base from J, the junction contained 9 bases not matched to a gene. This CDR3 comprises 17 residues. Looked up from germline, CDR1 is SEHNR and CDR2 is FQNEAQ (reference sequence). Here the sequenced sample was CD4+ or CD8+ T cells sorted from blood, taken in a trial of the OX40 agonist ivuxolimab. This TCR derives from an adult with an advanced solid tumor such as melanoma, head and neck, liver or kidney cancer. The genes are TRBV7-9 and TRBJ2-1, with 8 bases identical to TRBD2. The CDR3 reads CASSSPGTRRSYNEQFF. The CDR3 DNA reads TGTGCCAGCAGCTCACCCGGGACTAGAAGGTCCTACAATGAGCAGTTCTTC.